This note documents a single TCR beta chain sequence. Its antigen is as yet unknown. The data were taken from a study of CD8+ T cells in alopecia areata. About the research overall: The drug, oral tofacitinib, was given to treated patients at 5 to 10 mg twice daily.

As for treatment: oral pan-JAK inhibitor, 5-10 mg twice daily. Alopecia areata patients provided lesional scalp punch biopsies and peripheral blood, both collected for the study. From germline, CDR1 is SGHDN and CDR2 FVKESK. The CDR3 loop spans 14 amino acids. Trimming removed 4 bases from V and 2 bases from J, with 11 bases in between. Extracted from the samples, RNA was reverse transcribed into cDNA to serve as the sequencing template. Clones were sequenced by immunoSEQ multiplex PCR, and TCRdb holds only the in-frame ones, with some missing. Of 160,000 or so clones listed, roughly 50% are singletons. Overall study findings and caveats: Affected scalp, especially in alopecia totalis/universalis, had a higher clonality than normal scalp did. Expanded CD8+ clones among the top 100, as well as scalp clonality, were significantly decreased by tofacitinib.

This TCR was sampled from a human donor with alopecia areata. The rearrangement uses TRBV14 and TRBJ1-2; D ambiguous. The specimen was CD4+ T cells sorted from blood, collected at roughly week 58, from a patient treated with tofacitinib. The CDR3 protein is CASSPEPKNYGYTF. In DNA form, the CDR3 reads TGTGCCAGCAGCCCGGAACCGAAGAACTATGGCTACACCTTC. The full variable domain, with the rest looked up from reference TRBV14 and TRBJ1-2, is EAGVTQFPSHSVIEKGQTVTLRCDPISGHDNLYWYRRVMGKEIKFLLHFVKESKQDESGMPNNRFLAERTGGTYSTLKVQPAELEDSGVYFCASSPEPKNYGYTFGSGTRLTVV.